This T cell receptor (beta chain) was identified in a study of T cell changes during pregnancy in multiple sclerosis. Here immunoSEQ multiplex PCR was the method, and the copy in TCRdb shows in-frame clones only, minus some. The repertoire consists of tens of thousands of clones, with over 85% occurring once and the leading ten covering 3% to 3.5%. The V gene's germline CDR1 is LNHDA and CDR2 SQIVND (reference sequence). V was shortened by 6 bases and J by 1 base, with 13 bases between the two germline ends. The CDR3 sequence is 16 residues long. The material sequenced was peripheral blood, taken in the first trimester of pregnancy. This chain joins TRBV19 and TRBJ2-6; D perhaps matches TRBD1 (5 bases). The TCR comes from a female donor in good health, enrolled as a control in a pregnancy study. Written as DNA, the CDR3 is TGTGCCAGTAGCCCAGGGATTTATTCTGGGGCCAACGTCCTGACTTTC. This encodes CASSPGIYSGANVLTF.